The text below deals with one T cell receptor (beta chain). Its specificity is unknown. This may stem from a read error, because a much larger clone lies one nucleotide away. The template was RNA from unsorted bulk tissue. Distant lung tissue was collected more than 3 cm away from the tumor edge. Newly diagnosed lung cancer patients had thoracic surgery in China, August–late 2014, without prior chemotherapy. The V end was cut by 7 bases, the J end by 0 bases, with 16 bases between. The CDR3 loop spans 17 amino acids. The germline CDR1 and CDR2 sequences are MDHEN and SYDVKM. The data originate from a study of tumor and adjacent non-tumor tissue in lung cancer. Study results and limitations: TCR diversity was significantly greater in tumor than normal lung tissue.

A modified ARM-PCR protocol with three rounds of nested PCR amplified TCRbeta. TCRdb re-called the multiplex PCR reads with MiXCR, one entry per CDR3 protein. Among fewer than 45,000 distinct CDR3 sequences, 60% to 70% were seen once, and the ten largest hold roughly 19%. This TCR was sampled from a woman aged 40-49 years with non-small cell lung cancer. The specimen was distant non-tumor lung tissue. The genes are TRBV28 and TRBJ2-6; D might be TRBD1 (6 bases). CDR3 nucleotide sequence: TGTGCCAGCACGAACAACTTGGGGGCCTCTGGGGCCAACGTCCTGACTTTC. Translated: CASTNNLGASGANVLTF. Combining the CDR3 with reference TRBV28 and TRBJ2-6 gives the whole variable domain DVKVTQSSRYLVKRTGEKVFLECVQDMDHENMFWYRQDPGLGLRLIYFSYDVKMKEKGDIPEGYSVSREKKERFSLILESASTNQTSMYLCASTNNLGASGANVLTFGAGSRLTVL.